The 12 T cell receptor beta chains presented below share a single source sample, sequenced in a study of blood T cell repertoires in COVID-19. Method: immunoSEQ multiplex PCR; TCRdb's copy keeps in-frame clones and lacks some. This sample yields around 190,000 clones, of which approximately 91% are seen a single time; roughly a sixth belongs to the top ten. Sequencing used peripheral blood. Source of these receptors: a man in his forties or fifties with COVID-19, enrolled during active disease.

V gene TRBV2 combines with J gene TRBJ2-1, with D possibly being TRBD2 (5 bases). Germline V gene lookup returns CDR1 SNHLY and CDR2 FYNNEI. V was shortened by 5 bases and J by 2 bases, with 13 bases between the two germline ends. The CDR3 length is 15 residues. The CDR3 bases are TGTGCCAGCAGTTACCGGACTCTAACCTACAATGAGCAGTTCTTC. It codes for CASSYRTLTYNEQFF. The full variable domain, in which reference TRBV2 and TRBJ2-1 provide the parts outside the CDR3, is EPEVTQTPSHQVTQMGQEVILRCVPISNHLYFYWYRQILGQKVEFLVSFYNNEISEKSEIFDDQFSVERPDGSNFTLKIRSTKLEDSAMYFCASSYRTLTYNEQFFGPGTRLTVL.

This chain connects TRBV21-1 to TRBJ1-2; the table gives TRBD1 as D, unverified against the DNA. TRBV21-1 is an annotated pseudogene. This CDR3 has 14 residues. In DNA, the CDR3 is TGTGCCAGCAGCACCGGGACAGGAGTATATGGCTACACCTTC. It yields the protein CASSTGTGVYGYTF.

The CDR3 DNA is TGTGCCAGCAGCTCCTGGACTAGCGGGATAGACGATACGCAGTATTTT. Amino acid sequence: CASSSWTSGIDDTQYF. The J gene is TRBJ2-3, the V gene TRBV14; TRBD2 matches at 12 bases. The V gene's germline CDR1 is SGHDN and CDR2 FVKESK. This CDR3 comprises 16 residues. The V and J ends lost 5 bases and 6 bases, in that order; junction bases with no gene match: 9.

This clone was observed a single time. V and J are TRBV6-2 or TRBV6-3 and TRBJ1-1; perhaps TRBD1 as D (6 bases). The CDR3 totals 13 residues. CDR1 MNHEY and CDR2 SVGEGT come from the germline V gene. The V end lost 4 bases, the J end lost 7 bases, and 13 bases lay between the germline ends. The CDR3 region is CASSFNRVNEAFF. The DNA of the CDR3 is TGTGCCAGCAGTTTTAACAGGGTAAATGAAGCTTTCTTT.

V and J are TRBV2 and TRBJ2-5; 11 nucleotides match TRBD2. The V and J ends lost 4 bases and 5 bases, in that order; junction bases with no gene match: 6. Germline V CDR1 and CDR2: SNHLY, FYNNEI. This CDR3 spans 15 amino acids. In DNA, the CDR3 is TGTGCCAGCAGTGGGCTAGCGGGGGGTGCGGAGACCCAGTACTTC. Protein: CASSGLAGGAETQYF. Supplemented by reference TRBV2 and TRBJ2-5, the full variable domain reads EPEVTQTPSHQVTQMGQEVILRCVPISNHLYFYWYRQILGQKVEFLVSFYNNEISEKSEIFDDQFSVERPDGSNFTLKIRSTKLEDSAMYFCASSGLAGGAETQYFGPGTRLLVL.

The chain recombines TRBV19 with TRBJ1-1, with D possibly TRBD1 on 5 matching bases. From germline, CDR1 is LNHDA and CDR2 SQIVND (reference sequence). Trimming left V 1 base short and J 1 base short, with 10 bases between. The CDR3 is 15 amino acids. This CDR3 is CASSIGTPPNTEAFF. The CDR3 DNA follows: TGTGCCAGTAGTATAGGGACACCTCCGAACACTGAAGCTTTCTTT.

This sequence joins TRBV2 and TRBJ2-1; TRBD2 might be the D (5 bases). The V gene lost 8 bases and the J gene lost 0 bases, with 11 bases spanning the gap. The CDR3 has 14 amino acids. Germline lookup yields CDR1 SNHLY and CDR2 FYNNEI. CDR3 sequence reads: CASCPGFSYNEQFF. The CDR3 nucleotides read TGTGCCAGCTGTCCGGGATTCTCCTACAATGAGCAGTTCTTC.

The CDR3 reads CASSPGGVNQPQHF. In DNA, the CDR3 is TGCGCCAGCAGCCCAGGGGGCGTCAATCAGCCCCAGCATTTT. V is TRBV10-2 and J is TRBJ1-5; TRBD1 agrees at 8 bases. With V trimmed by 6 bases and J by 3 bases, 4 bases remained unmatched. CDR3 length equals 14 residues. Germline V gene lookup returns CDR1 WSHSY and CDR2 SAAADI.

The V gene is TRBV19, the J gene TRBJ2-5, with 10 nucleotides matching TRBD1. Germline loops: CDR1 LNHDA, CDR2 SQIVND (reference sequence). CDR3 length: 16 amino acids. J gave up 5 bases and V 1 base, and 7 bases lay outside the gene matches. The CDR3 region is CASSIGGTGVEETQYF. Here the CDR3 DNA reads TGTGCCAGTAGTATAGGGGGGACAGGGGTTGAGGAGACCCAGTACTTC.

This clone appeared a single time. The chain employs TRBV4-2 and TRBJ2-5; TRBD2 agrees at 9 bases. V gave up 0 bases and J gave up 5 bases; unmatched junction bases: 7. CDR1 LGHNA and CDR2 YNFKEQ come from the germline V gene. CDR3 size: 16 residues. The CDR3 nucleotides read TGTGCCAGCAGCCAAGAATTACTAGCGGGCTGGGAGACCCAGTACTTC. Its protein product is CASSQELLAGWETQYF.

The V call is TRBV7-9, the J call TRBJ1-1, with 8 positions matching TRBD1. J lost 1 base, V lost 5 bases, and 6 bases had no gene match. The CDR3 totals 15 residues. Germline V gene lookup returns CDR1 SEHNR and CDR2 FQNEAQ (reference sequence). CDR3 nucleotides: TGTGCCAGCAGCACCGGGACAGGTCCGAACACTGAAGCTTTCTTT. This translates into CASSTGTGPNTEAFF.

This clone has only one observation. The rearrangement joins TRBV19 to TRBJ1-2; TRBD1 aligns across 9 bases. CDR1 and CDR2 from the germline V gene are LNHDA and SQIVND (reference sequence). This CDR3 has 17 amino acids. V shed 5 bases, J shed 6 bases, and the junction held 16 bases outside the gene matches. The CDR3 protein is CASSRSTVTGGIHGYTF. The CDR3 bases are TGTGCCAGTAGTCGGAGTACGGTGACAGGGGGTATCCATGGCTACACCTTC.